This T cell receptor beta chain comes out of a study of T cells in Graves' hyperthyroidism and ophthalmopathy. This clonotype was recorded many times. The CDR3 regions of TCR beta were amplified from RNA transcripts. HTBI primers were used for first-round RT-PCR of the TCR CDR3. TCRdb analysed the multiplex PCR reads with MiXCR anew, one entry per CDR3 protein. The sample lists 250,000 to 300,000 distinct CDR3 sequences, over 12% occurring once. V was pared by 2 bases and J by 4 bases, with 8 bases of the junction left unmatched. This CDR3 is built from 14 residues. CDR1 is GTSNPN and CDR2 is SVGIG in the germline V gene (reference sequence).

Sequencing input: blood. The chain recombines TRBV30 with TRBJ2-7; 7 positions agree with TRBD2. The TCR sequence derives from a woman aged 45-59 years with Graves' hyperthyroidism that later progressed to Graves' ophthalmopathy. This CDR3 is CAWSRASGVYEQYF. Here the CDR3 DNA reads TGTGCCTGGAGTAGGGCTAGCGGAGTATACGAGCAGTACTTC.